This TCR beta chain originates from a study of control samples from healthy donors and cancer patients. The assay was immunoSEQ multiplex PCR, and TCRdb's table has in-frame clones only and misses some. The table includes 200,000 to 250,000 clones, 85% to 95% detected once. CDR1 and CDR2 (germline): SGHRS, YFSETQ. V lost 3 bases, J lost 2 bases, and 5 bases stayed unmatched. This CDR3 has 15 amino acids. The sequenced material came from blood. The receptor comes from a middle-aged man in good health. V is TRBV5-1 and J is TRBJ1-5; 7 nucleotides align to TRBD1. CDR3 bases: TGCGCCAGCAGCTCGTCCGGGACAGGCAATCAGCCCCAGCATTTT. Translating it yields CASSSSGTGNQPQHF.